This T cell receptor (beta chain) derives from a study of cytomegalovirus exposure and HLA in healthy donors. In regard to this clone: What it binds is unknown.

Study-wide results and caveats: A later analysis showed TCR association rates differing by HLA locus, peaking at DRB1 and lowest at HLA-C. The authors enumerated 150 to 200 TCR beta chains as linked to cytomegalovirus. An analysis was carried out at a later point. It showed that HLA-associated TCR beta chains were more clonally expanded than equally common non-associated chains.

A multiplex PCR was run with 60 Vbeta primers and 13 Jbeta primers. Authors' analysis steps: In a later analysis, some 80 million unique TCR beta chains included roughly 11 million shared by two or more donors. This table comes from immunoSEQ multiplex PCR, and its TCRdb copy is limited to in-frame clones, with some not included. Clone size and the V and J calls come from that table; the DNA yielded D and trimming. This sample's table has some 76,000 clones. This CDR3 has 15 residues. Germline CDR1 reads LNHDA; CDR2 reads SQIVND (reference sequence). Deletions cut 3 bases from V and 1 base from J, with 12 bases between.

The chain links TRBV19 to TRBJ1-2; no firm D call. The sequencing input was PBMCs. This TCR was sampled from a man aged 40-49 years in good health and CMV-seronegative. CDR3 sequence: CASSIVPGVNYGYTF. DNA for the CDR3: TGTGCCAGTAGTATCGTTCCAGGTGTTAACTATGGCTACACCTTC.